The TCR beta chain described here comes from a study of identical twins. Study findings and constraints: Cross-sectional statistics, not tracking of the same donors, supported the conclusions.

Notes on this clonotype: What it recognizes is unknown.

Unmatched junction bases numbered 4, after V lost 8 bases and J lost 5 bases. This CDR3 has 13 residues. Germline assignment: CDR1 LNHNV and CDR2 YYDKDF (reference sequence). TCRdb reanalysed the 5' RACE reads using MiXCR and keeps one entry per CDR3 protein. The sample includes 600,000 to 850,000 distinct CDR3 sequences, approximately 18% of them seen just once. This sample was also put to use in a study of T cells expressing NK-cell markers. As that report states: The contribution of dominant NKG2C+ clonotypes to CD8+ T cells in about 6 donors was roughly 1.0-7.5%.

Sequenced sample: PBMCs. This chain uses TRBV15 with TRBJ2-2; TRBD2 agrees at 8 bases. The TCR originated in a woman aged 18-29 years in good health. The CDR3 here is CATQREWTGELFF. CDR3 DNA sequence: TGTGCCACCCAGCGGGAGTGGACCGGGGAGCTGTTTTTT.